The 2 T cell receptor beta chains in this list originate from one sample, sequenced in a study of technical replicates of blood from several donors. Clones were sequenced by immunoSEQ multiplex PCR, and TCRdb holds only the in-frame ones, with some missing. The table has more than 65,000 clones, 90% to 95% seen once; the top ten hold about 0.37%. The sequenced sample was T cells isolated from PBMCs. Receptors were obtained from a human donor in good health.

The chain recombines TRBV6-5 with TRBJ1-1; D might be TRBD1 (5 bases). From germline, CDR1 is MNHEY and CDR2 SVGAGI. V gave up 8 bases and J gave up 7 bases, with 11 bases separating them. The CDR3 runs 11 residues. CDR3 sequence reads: CASSDIHEAFF. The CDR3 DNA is TGTGCCAGCTCGGACATTCATGAAGCTTTCTTT.

CDR3 coding DNA: TGCGCCAGCAGCCAAGGGACATCTGGAAACACCATATATTTT. This sequence encodes CASSQGTSGNTIYF. The chain employs TRBV5-1 and TRBJ1-3; D perhaps matches TRBD1 (6 bases). The CDR3 has 14 residues. The germline V gene encodes CDR1 SGHRS and CDR2 YFSETQ. V shed 4 bases and J shed 1 base, with 9 bases lying between them.